This is a list of T cell receptor beta chains from one sample in a study of blood T cells in healthy people across ages. MiXCR, run by TCRdb on the 5' RACE reads, gives a single entry per CDR3 protein. The sample contains approximately 900,000 distinct CDR3 sequences, 25% to 30% of which appear only once. These same records also appear under a second study, on T cells of mothers and their children.

Material for sequencing was blood. These receptors were collected from a woman aged 40 to 55 in good health. Both conserved end residues are part of each CDR3. Each record gives: V gene, clone size, J gene, CDR3 protein. The listing skips clone size in some rows; elsewhere it reads once, few, many or a size class.

TRBV9,-,TRBJ2-3,CASSLQGARDTQYF
TRBV7-6,-,TRBJ1-2,CASSLAGGQGHGYTF
TRBV5-6,-,TRBJ1-1,CASSWTEVTEAFF
TRBV15,many,TRBJ1-1,CATSREVGRGGSEAFF
TRBV12-3/TRBV12-4,many,TRBJ2-7,CASSLDRGNEQYF
TRBV6-2/TRBV6-3,-,TRBJ1-1,CASSYTGAALSTEAFF
TRBV7-2,few,TRBJ2-1,CASSLRRQGASGSYNEQFF
TRBV24-1,-,TRBJ2-1,CATSDSAGNQPYSEQFF
TRBV3-1,-,TRBJ2-7,CASSQGTLSNYEQYF
TRBV20-1,many,TRBJ2-7,CSHNKAARYEQYF
TRBV25-1,many,TRBJ2-3,CASSDGQAYTDTQYF
TRBV6-5,-,TRBJ2-2,CASSYRLDGGELFF
TRBV2,few,-,CASRDGGSETQYF
TRBV12-3/TRBV12-4,-,TRBJ2-6,CASSFQEQDVLTF
TRBV3-1,-,TRBJ1-1,CASSHPFGANTEAFF
TRBV15,few,TRBJ2-7,CATSRDFGQGYEQYF
TRBV12-3/TRBV12-4,-,TRBJ2-1,CASSKTGGIYNEQFF
TRBV20-1,-,TRBJ2-1,CSARGLRGLAYEQFF
TRBV28,-,TRBJ1-2,CASTETNGGDYGYTF
TRBV7-9,many,TRBJ1-2,CASSSGDRGQYGYTF
TRBV5-1,few,-,CASSDGTSGGAWETQYF
TRBV12-3/TRBV12-4,many,TRBJ2-3,CASTSTDTQYF
TRBV15,many,TRBJ2-6,CATSRDRVSSGANVLTF
TRBV2,few,TRBJ1-2,CASSVGRGDGYTF
TRBV2,many,TRBJ2-7,CASSNGQAYEQYF
TRBV20-1,many,TRBJ2-5,CSAKGLAGAARVETQYF
TRBV7-9,many,TRBJ2-1,CASSLAGDNEQFF
TRBV5-1,-,TRBJ1-1,CASKPGGVGDEAFF
TRBV18,-,TRBJ2-1,CASSPVPGYNEQFF
TRBV7-2,-,TRBJ1-2,CASGLNSNRGSGYTF
TRBV15,-,TRBJ2-5,CATSRVGARYQETQYF
TRBV2,-,TRBJ1-4,CASSDPGGGTPEKLFF
TRBV28,-,TRBJ2-3,CASIGWGGLGDTQYF
TRBV10-3,few,TRBJ2-3,CAISEGREGTDTQYF
TRBV5-1,once,TRBJ2-2,CASSLASSGKNTGELFF
TRBV12-3/TRBV12-4,few,TRBJ1-4,CASRSAPQGFDEKLFF
TRBV9,-,-,CASSPRPGLAGLEQYF
TRBV3-1,-,TRBJ1-1,CASSQMGEEAFF
TRBV12-3/TRBV12-4,many,TRBJ1-2,CASSLPTGAVSHYTF
TRBV20-1,-,TRBJ2-2,CSSTPQTGRLNTGELFF
TRBV9,few,TRBJ2-1,CASSPSQAASYNEQFF
TRBV4-1,few,TRBJ2-2,CASSQSGVTGTGELFF
TRBV18,few,TRBJ2-1,CASSPPSSGGANEQFF
TRBV9,-,TRBJ2-7,CASSVDGDLVNEQYF
TRBV4-1,-,TRBJ1-4,CASSQNPPESTAEKLFF
TRBV5-1,-,-,CASSLLAGGEYEQYF
TRBV12-3/TRBV12-4,many,TRBJ2-4,CASTTESRVSKNIQYF
TRBV7-2,-,TRBJ1-1,CASSFTGGGNTEAFF
TRBV6-5,few,TRBJ1-2,CASSPNYRGRDYGYTF
TRBV5-1,-,TRBJ2-1,CASSLDTGGWSYNEQFF
TRBV4-1,-,TRBJ2-1,CASSQVYPSYDEQFF
TRBV10-3,-,TRBJ1-2,CAIRGLRDRGLYGYTF
TRBV2,-,-,CASRENGGAGTQYF
TRBV5-1,many,-,CASSIGTGGYEQYF
TRBV5-1,-,TRBJ1-2,CASSLKPEDRAGGYTF
TRBV7-8,few,TRBJ2-3,CASSLAGGWSSDTQYF
TRBV7-9,many,TRBJ2-7,CASTTDRASMTYEQYF
TRBV10-3,-,TRBJ2-2,CAISELGTVNSGELFF
TRBV9,few,TRBJ1-1,CASTRNRDLDTEAFF